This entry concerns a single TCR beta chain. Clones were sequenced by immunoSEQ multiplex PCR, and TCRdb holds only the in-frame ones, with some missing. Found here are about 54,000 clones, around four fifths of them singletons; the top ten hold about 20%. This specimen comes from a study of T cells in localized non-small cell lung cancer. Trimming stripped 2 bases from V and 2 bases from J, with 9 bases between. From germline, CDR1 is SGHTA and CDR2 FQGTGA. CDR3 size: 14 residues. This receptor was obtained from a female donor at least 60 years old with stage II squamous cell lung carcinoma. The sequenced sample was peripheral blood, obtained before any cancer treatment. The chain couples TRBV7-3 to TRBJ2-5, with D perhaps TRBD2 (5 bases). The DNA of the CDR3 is TGTGCCAGCAGCTTATACGGGATGCAAGAGACCCAGTACTTC. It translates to CASSLYGMQETQYF.